The 9 T cell receptor beta chains below come from one sample, sequenced in a study of T cells in Graves' hyperthyroidism and ophthalmopathy. RNA transcripts provided the source from which TCR beta CDR3 regions were amplified. TCR CDR3 regions were first amplified by RT-PCR with HTBI primers. TCRdb fed the multiplex PCR reads into MiXCR, producing one record per CDR3 protein. Here the sample spans 350,000 or so distinct CDR3 sequences, roughly 20% being singletons. What was sequenced was blood. These receptors all come from a woman aged 45-60 years with Graves' hyperthyroidism.

In this sample, this clonotype turned up many times. This chain uses TRBV28 with TRBJ1-5; 8 bases fit TRBD1. Germline-derived CDR1 and CDR2 are MDHEN and SYDVKM. The ends lost 0 bases at V and 5 bases at J; junction bases unmatched: 0. The CDR3 consists of 14 residues. Here the CDR3 reads CASSLWDRDQPQHF. The CDR3 DNA is TGTGCCAGCAGTTTATGGGACAGGGATCAGCCCCAGCATTTT.

V and J are TRBV3-1 and TRBJ2-2; no reliable D call. Germline V gene data show CDR1 as LGHDT and CDR2 as YNNKEL (reference sequence). V lost 4 bases to trimming and J lost 9 bases, with 9 bases between them. The CDR3 extends over 12 amino acids. The CDR3: CASSLEHRELFF. The CDR3 DNA reads as TGTGCCAGCAGCCTCGAACACCGGGAGCTGTTTTTT.

The V and J genes are TRBV20-1 and TRBJ1-2; D call uncertain. CDR1 and CDR2 from the germline V gene are DFQATT and SNEGSKA (reference sequence). The CDR3 spans 12 residues. V lost 2 bases, J lost 3 bases, and 7 bases lay in between. Here the CDR3 DNA reads TGCAGTGCTAGAATTTCGGACTATGGCTACACCTTC. As protein: CSARISDYGYTF.

This clonotype was counted between two and nine times. This CDR3 reads CSAVPPISGRIDEQYF. DNA for the CDR3: TGCAGTGCCGTCCCCCCTATTAGCGGGAGGATCGACGAGCAGTACTTC. The chain employs TRBV20-1 and TRBJ2-7; 10 bases map to TRBD2. V was pared by 6 bases and J by 5 bases, with 16 bases of the junction left unmatched. CDR1 and CDR2 from the germline V gene are DFQATT and SNEGSKA (reference sequence). The CDR3 spans 16 residues.

This clonotype was seen many times. The CDR3 DNA is TGCAGTGTTCAGGGAACTGAAGCTTTCTTT. Translated, it gives CSVQGTEAFF. V and J are TRBV20-1 and TRBJ1-1, with D perhaps TRBD1 (5 bases). This CDR3 has 10 amino acids. V gave up 7 bases and J gave up 5 bases, with 8 bases separating them. Germline CDR1 and CDR2: DFQATT and SNEGSKA (reference sequence).

This clonotype was found many times. This chain links TRBV5-1 with TRBJ1-2; no clear D. Per the germline V gene, CDR1 is SGHRS and CDR2 is YFSETQ. V lost 0 bases and J 4 bases, leaving 7 bases between the germline ends. The CDR3 extends over 13 amino acids. Here the CDR3 DNA reads TGCGCCAGCAGCTTGGTCGGGTCCTATGGCTACACCTTC. Encoded protein: CASSLVGSYGYTF. Full variable domain (remainder filled in from reference TRBV5-1 and TRBJ1-2): KAGVTQTPRYLIKTRGQQVTLSCSPISGHRSVSWYQQTPGQGLQFLFEYFSETQRNKGNFPGRFSGRQFSNSRSEMNVSTLELGDSALYLCASSLVGSYGYTFGSGTRLTVV.

The gene calls are TRBV6-5 and TRBJ2-1; no clear D. Germline lookup yields CDR1 MNHEY and CDR2 SVGAGI. Trimming took off 2 bases at V and 5 bases at J, with 16 bases between the two ends. This CDR3 comprises 16 residues. Here the CDR3 reads CASSYRISHPDNEQFF. The CDR3 nucleotides are TGTGCCAGCAGTTACCGAATATCCCATCCGGACAATGAGCAGTTCTTC.

This clonotype was counted ten times or more. The chain couples TRBV12-3 or TRBV12-4 to TRBJ2-5; 7 nucleotides align to TRBD1. Trimming at V came to 3 bases and at J to 2 bases, leaving 3 bases not matched to a gene. The CDR3 runs 14 residues. CDR3 amino acids: CASSLSGGQETQYF. The CDR3 DNA sequence: TGTGCCAGCAGTTTGTCAGGGGGTCAAGAGACCCAGTACTTC.

This clonotype occurred many times. The chain combines TRBV20-1 with TRBJ2-1; D is ambiguous. V shed 6 bases and J shed 7 bases, with 16 bases lying between them. CDR1 DFQATT and CDR2 SNEGSKA come from the germline V gene (reference sequence). CDR3 length equals 13 residues. In nucleotides, the CDR3 is TGCAGTGCCCTTGGCGAGAGCCAGAATGAGCAGTTCTTC. This encodes CSALGESQNEQFF.